The 29 T cell receptor beta chains listed next were all sequenced from one sample in a study of T cell clonality in common variable immunodeficiency (dated by TCRdb to the mid-2010s). Library preparation employed the immunoSEQ multiplex PCR assay. TCRdb took this table from immuneACCESS and kept in-frame rearrangements with V and J called. Such tables lack part of the clones; where checked against another copy, unresolved V genes explain under half of the gap, and the rest is unexplained. Listed for this sample are tens of thousands of clones, none observed only a single time. About 1.8% of the sample comes from the top ten. Sequencing used peripheral blood mononuclear cells. All receptors derive from a person between 18 and 70 years old in good health.

This clone was observed at least ten times. The CDR3 goes on 3 residues after the read ends, and that part is filled in from the germline J gene. J is TRBJ2-5 and V is TRBV19, with 11 bases lining up with TRBD2. The V gene's germline CDR1 is LNHDA and CDR2 SQIVND (reference sequence). The CDR3 extends over 13 amino acids. Trimming at V came to 8 bases and at J to 1 base, leaving 0 bases not matched to a gene. The CDR3 sequence: CASGLAGQETQYF. CDR3 bases read: TGTGCCAGTGGACTAGCGGGCCAAGAGACC.

This clone was seen more than once but under ten times. The CDR3 end lies 3 residues beyond the end of the read and is filled in from the germline J gene. J is TRBJ1-4 and V is TRBV16, with 7 bases identical to TRBD1. CDR1 is KGHSY and CDR2 is FQNENV in the germline V gene. The J segment lost 5 bases and the V segment lost 2 bases, leaving 5 bases of the junction unmatched. The CDR3 is made up of 15 amino acids. The CDR3 is CASSQVGQWNEKLFF. The CDR3 DNA, read in part, is TGTGCCAGCAGCCAAGTGGGACAGTGGAATGAAAAA.

With regard to this clone: The read gets to within 3 residues of the CDR3 end, and the germline J gene fills in the rest. The genes are TRBV18 and TRBJ2-1; possible D gene TRBD2, 6 bases. Trimming took off 2 bases at V and 6 bases at J, with 20 bases between the two ends. Germline V gives CDR1 KGHSH, CDR2 LQKENI. This CDR3 comprises 17 residues. This CDR3 is CASSPGRGTPGGNEQFF. The covered CDR3 bases are TGTGCCAGCTCACCAGGTCGGGGAACACCCGGGGGCAATGAG.

A remark on this clone: The CDR3 end falls 3 residues outside the read, so it is completed with the germline J gene. This chain uses TRBV7-9 with TRBJ1-1; D is perhaps TRBD1 (6 bases). The germline CDR1 and CDR2 sequences are SEHNR and FQNEAQ (reference sequence). The CDR3 totals 14 residues. The CDR3 reads CASSLSSGAETAFF. The sequenced CDR3 bases are TGTGCCAGCAGCTTATCGTCAGGGGCGGAGACC. The full variable domain, completed using reference TRBV7-9 and TRBJ1-1, is DTGVSQNPRHKITKRGQNVTFRCDPISEHNRLYWYRQTLGQGPEFLTYFQNEAQLEKSRLLSDRFSAERPKGSFSTLEIQRTEQGDSAMYLCASSLSSGAETAFFGQGTRLTVV.

A note on this clone: The CDR3 end lies 3 residues beyond the end of the read and is filled in from the germline J gene. The V and J genes are TRBV19 and TRBJ1-2; D unresolved. Germline CDR1 reads LNHDA; CDR2 reads SQIVND (reference sequence). V lost 1 base and J 5 bases, leaving 11 bases between the germline ends. This CDR3 comprises 14 residues. CDR3 DNA (partial): TGTGCCAGTAGTATAGTGGGCATTGGGTATGGC. Its protein product is CASSIVGIGYG. The full-length CDR3 reads as CASSIVGIGYGYTF.

This clone was detected ten times or more. At one of its ends the junction is not consistent with the germline gene, which may arise from a read error. With the read ending 3 residues before the CDR3 end, the germline J gene is used to fill in that end. The chain joins TRBV7-3 to TRBJ2-1, with TRBD2 identical over 14 bases. Germline CDR1 and CDR2: SGHTA and FQGTGA. The CDR3 is 16 residues long. CDR3 DNA (partial): TGTGCCAGCAGCCTAACTCGGACTAGCGGGAGGTATGAG. Amino acid sequence: CASSLTRTSGRYE. The entire CDR3 reads CASSLTRTSGRYEQFF.

This clone was seen ten or more times. CDR3 DNA (partial): TGTGCCAGCAGCTTAGGAAGGACAGGGCTATATGGC. Its translation: CASSLGRTGLYG. Given in full, the CDR3 is CASSLGRTGLYGYTF. The chain is built from TRBV7-2 and TRBJ1-2, with TRBD1 matching over 8 bases. The read ends 3 residues before the CDR3 terminus; that terminus is restored from the germline J gene. V gave up 1 base and J gave up 5 bases; unmatched junction bases: 6. Germline CDR1 is SGHTA and CDR2 is FQGNSA. The CDR3 sequence is 15 residues long.

This clone was detected ten times or more. The read gets to within 3 residues of the CDR3 end, and the germline J gene fills in the rest. This rearrangement joins TRBV7-2 to TRBJ1-5; TRBD1 matches at 12 bases. Germline CDR1 reads SGHTA; CDR2 reads FQGNSA. This CDR3 region has 15 residues. V lost 5 bases and J lost 6; bases outside the gene matches: 5. The sequenced part of the CDR3 DNA is TGTGCCAGCAGCGTGGGACAGGGGGCGGCTCAGCCC. Its protein is CASSVGQGAAQP. The whole CDR3 sequence is CASSVGQGAAQPQHF.

This clone turned up a few times. The read finishes 3 residues shy of the CDR3 end, and the germline J gene is used to complete it. The V call is TRBV7-6, the J call TRBJ2-3; 12 bases are shared with TRBD1. Germline V gives CDR1 SGHVS, CDR2 FNYEAQ. Trimming removed 1 base from V and 2 bases from J; junction bases left unmatched: 7. This CDR3 is built from 18 residues. CDR3: CASSLGWGTGGLTDTQYF. The part of the CDR3 DNA that was read is TGTGCCAGCAGCTTAGGGTGGGGGACAGGGGGCCTCACAGATACG.

This clone was seen many times. Sequencing ends 3 residues short of the CDR3 end; the germline J gene provides the rest. V and J are TRBV6-2 or TRBV6-3 and TRBJ1-2, with D tentatively TRBD1 (5 bases). CDR1 MNHEY and CDR2 SVGEGT come from the germline V gene. The CDR3 is made up of 15 amino acids. The DNA read from the CDR3 is TGTGCCAGCAGTTCACCTGACAGCCCGATCGGCGGC. This sequence encodes CASSSPDSPIGG. The entire CDR3 sequence reads CASSSPDSPIGGYTF.

This clone was detected only a few times. The read halts 3 residues ahead of the CDR3 end, with the missing end drawn from the germline J gene. Other nucleotide sequences in the sample specify the same CDR3. This chain connects TRBV7-9 to TRBJ1-3; 7 bases align to TRBD1. The CDR3 length is 14 residues. The J segment lost 4 bases and the V segment lost 5 bases, leaving 5 bases of the junction unmatched. The germline gives CDR1 SEHNR, CDR2 FQNEAQ (reference sequence). CDR3 DNA (partial): TGTGCCAGCAGCGCGTCGGGACAGGGAAACACC. It specifies CASSASGQGNT. The entire CDR3 is CASSASGQGNTIYF.

A note on this clone: The sequenced fragment ends 3 residues before the CDR3 boundary, so the rest is inferred from the germline J gene. This chain connects TRBV2 to TRBJ2-3, with TRBD2 matching over 10 bases. In germline, CDR1 is SNHLY, CDR2 FYNNEI. This CDR3 comprises 13 residues. The sequenced CDR3 bases are TGTGCCAGCGGGAGCGGGGGGGCCTCGCCG. Translation gives CASGSGGASP. The entire CDR3 protein reads CASGSGGASPQYF.

Ten or more counts support this clone. The read halts 3 residues ahead of the CDR3 end, with the missing end drawn from the germline J gene. This sequence joins TRBV10-3 and TRBJ1-1; 7 nucleotides line up with TRBD1. CDR1 is ENHRY and CDR2 is SYGVKD in the germline V gene. This CDR3 has 13 residues. The CDR3 protein is CAISEPRGRAAFF. The covered CDR3 bases are TGTGCCATCAGTGAGCCCAGGGGGAGGGCA.

The table lists this clone with a few counts. Coverage ceases 3 residues before the CDR3 finishes, and the germline J gene fills in the end. The chain recombines TRBV5-1 with TRBJ2-7; the match to TRBD1 covers 10 bases. J lost 3 bases, V lost 3 bases, and 9 bases had no gene match. CDR1 and CDR2 (germline): SGHRS, YFSETQ. The CDR3 length is 16 residues. CDR3 DNA, as far as it was read: TGCGCCAGCAGCTCGCCAGGGACAGGGGTATTCTACGAG. Translation: CASSSPGTGVFYE. The whole CDR3 region reads CASSSPGTGVFYEQYF. Full variable domain (rest looked up from reference TRBV5-1 and TRBJ2-7): KAGVTQTPRYLIKTRGQQVTLSCSPISGHRSVSWYQQTPGQGLQFLFEYFSETQRNKGNFPGRFSGRQFSNSRSEMNVSTLELGDSALYLCASSSPGTGVFYEQYFGPGTRLTVT.

At least ten counts were recorded for this clone. Coverage ceases 3 residues before the CDR3 finishes, and the germline J gene fills in the end. The chain couples TRBV19 to TRBJ1-4; a weak D match, TRBD1 (6 bases). The germline gives CDR1 LNHDA, CDR2 SQIVND (reference sequence). The CDR3 sequence is 15 residues long. Trimming pared 4 bases from V and 5 bases from J, leaving 14 bases between. The CDR3 spells CASSTDRMMNEKLFF. CDR3 DNA (partial): TGTGCCAGTAGTACTGACAGGATGATGAATGAAAAA.

This clone was seen ten or more times. The sequenced fragment ends 3 residues before the CDR3 boundary, so the rest is inferred from the germline J gene. The rearrangement joins TRBV19 to TRBJ1-2, with 7 bases aligning to TRBD1. With 4 bases clipped from V and 7 bases from J, the junction kept 3 bases outside the gene matches. The CDR3 covers 12 residues. CDR1 is LNHDA and CDR2 is SQIVND in the germline V gene (reference sequence). The CDR3 region is CASSRAGGGYTF. CDR3 DNA, as far as it was read: TGTGCCAGTAGTAGAGCAGGGGGTGGC. Based on the CDR3 plus reference TRBV19 and TRBJ1-2, the full variable domain is DGGITQSPKYLFRKEGQNVTLSCEQNLNHDAMYWYRQDPGQGLRLIYYSQIVNDFQKGDIAEGYSVSREKKESFPLTVTSAQKNPTAFYLCASSRAGGGYTFGSGTRLTVV.

This clone has only a few counts. The CDR3 end lies 3 residues beyond the end of the read and is filled in from the germline J gene. This chain links TRBV29-1 with TRBJ1-4; 11 nucleotides align to TRBD1. Trimming removed 5 bases from V and 3 bases from J; junction bases left unmatched: 5. The CDR3 length is 15 residues. CDR1 and CDR2 from the germline V gene are SQVTM and ANQGSEA. This chain's CDR3 is CSVRDRGFANEKLFF. The covered CDR3 bases are TGCAGCGTTCGGGACAGGGGGTTTGCTAATGAAAAA.

The sample holds a few counts of this clone. The CDR3 end falls 3 residues outside the read, so it is completed with the germline J gene. The chain recombines TRBV19 with TRBJ2-5, with TRBD1 as a possible D gene (6 bases). Germline V lookup: CDR1 LNHDA, CDR2 SQIVND (reference sequence). The CDR3 loop spans 15 amino acids. The CDR3 loop is CASEVGAAGTDTQYF. The CDR3 bases that were read are TGTGCCAGTGAAGTGGGGGCGGCAGGTACAGATACC.

This clone was counted at least ten times. The CDR3 spells CASSVRAANEKLFF. The CDR3 DNA, read in part, is TGTGCCAGCAGTGTCAGGGCTGCTAATGAAAAA. The rearrangement joins TRBV2 to TRBJ1-4, with D possibly TRBD1 on 5 matching bases. The read falls 3 residues short of the CDR3 end, and the missing part is taken from the germline J gene. Germline-derived CDR1 and CDR2 are SNHLY and FYNNEI. Trimming took 4 bases from V and 3 from J, leaving 9 bases between them. The CDR3 totals 14 residues.

This clone was seen at least ten times. The read ends 3 residues shy of where the CDR3 ends; the end is completed using the germline J gene. The rearrangement joins TRBV18 to TRBJ1-1; D is unresolved. This CDR3 is built from 13 residues. Germline CDR1 reads KGHSH; CDR2 reads LQKENI. V lost 3 bases to trimming and J lost 0 bases, with 5 bases between them. CDR3 loop: CASSPYMNTEAFF. CDR3 DNA (partial): TGTGCCAGCTCACCCTATATGAACACTGAA.

Comment on this clone: The read comes to an end 3 residues before the CDR3 does, leaving the germline J gene to fill in the end. The chain combines TRBV7-9 with TRBJ2-5; 13 positions match TRBD2. The germline V gene has CDR1 SEHNR and CDR2 FQNEAQ (reference sequence). This CDR3 spans 14 amino acids. CDR3 DNA, as far as it was read: TGTGCCAGCAGACCCGGACTAGCGGGAGATACC. It codes for CASRPGLAGDT. The entire CDR3 reads CASRPGLAGDTQYF. Full variable domain (remainder filled in from reference TRBV7-9 and TRBJ2-5): DTGVSQNPRHKITKRGQNVTFRCDPISEHNRLYWYRQTLGQGPEFLTYFQNEAQLEKSRLLSDRFSAERPKGSFSTLEIQRTEQGDSAMYLCASRPGLAGDTQYFGPGTRLLVL.

This clone was counted between two and nine times. The observed sequence ends 3 residues before the CDR3 terminus, with the missing tail filled in from the germline J gene. The chain carries TRBV2 and TRBJ1-5, with 7 nucleotides matching TRBD1. This CDR3 comprises 14 residues. Germline CDR1 SNHLY, CDR2 FYNNEI. V lost 4 bases and J lost 5; bases outside the gene matches: 5. The CDR3 spells CASSGQGPDQPQHF. The DNA read from the CDR3 is TGTGCCAGCAGTGGACAGGGCCCCGATCAGCCC.

Concerning this clone: At one boundary the junction diverges from the germline segment, which might be a read error. The same CDR3 can be traced to other DNA sequences in this sample. Partial CDR3 DNA: TGTGCCAGCAGCCGAGGGGGCCCTGGAAACACG. It yields the protein CASSRGGPGNT. The CDR3 as a whole reads CASSRGGPGNTIYF. The chain has TRBV7-2 and TRBJ1-3; 7 bases align to TRBD1. Read data end 3 residues before the CDR3 end; the end is taken from the germline J gene. The CDR3 sequence is 14 residues long. Germline V CDR1 and CDR2: SGHTA, FQGNSA.

This clone was counted ten times or more. Sequencing ends 3 residues short of the CDR3 end; the germline J gene provides the rest. This chain uses TRBV5-1 with TRBJ2-1; 7 positions agree with TRBD2. The CDR3 loop spans 15 amino acids. From germline, CDR1 is SGHRS and CDR2 YFSETQ. The V gene end was trimmed by 4 bases and the J gene end by 5 bases; junction bases not matched to a gene: 9. The CDR3 sequence is CASSHGLVQDNEQFF. The sequenced part of the CDR3 DNA is TGCGCCAGCAGCCACGGACTAGTTCAAGACAATGAG. The whole variable domain, remainder taken from reference TRBV5-1 and TRBJ2-1, is KAGVTQTPRYLIKTRGQQVTLSCSPISGHRSVSWYQQTPGQGLQFLFEYFSETQRNKGNFPGRFSGRQFSNSRSEMNVSTLELGDSALYLCASSHGLVQDNEQFFGPGTRLTVL.

This clone has more than one count but fewer than ten. The CDR3 end falls 3 residues outside the read, so it is completed with the germline J gene. The chain carries TRBV7-9 and TRBJ2-7; weak D call: TRBD2 (5 bases). The CDR3 runs 13 residues. The V gene's germline CDR1 is SEHNR and CDR2 FQNEAQ (reference sequence). The V end lost 4 bases, the J end lost 4 bases, and 11 bases lay between the germline ends. This chain's CDR3 is CASSSSTEYEQYF. CDR3 bases read: TGTGCCAGCAGCTCTAGCACAGAGTACGAG.

There are many counts of this clone. The read finishes 3 residues shy of the CDR3 end, and the germline J gene is used to complete it. V gene TRBV5-1 combines with J gene TRBJ2-3, with 8 positions matching TRBD2. The V gene end was trimmed by 4 bases and the J gene end by 2 bases; junction bases not matched to a gene: 9. Germline CDR1 reads SGHRS; CDR2 reads YFSETQ. This CDR3 region has 16 residues. The CDR3 reads CASSRLGGEYTDTQYF. CDR3 bases read: TGCGCCAGCAGCCGTCTCGGGGGGGAATACACAGATACG.

This clone was seen a handful of times. The CDR3 extends 3 residues past the end of the read, so its final part is completed from the germline J gene. The J gene is TRBJ1-3, the V gene TRBV19, with 9 bases fitting TRBD1. This CDR3 is 15 amino acids long. V gave up 7 bases and J gave up 4 bases; unmatched junction bases: 8. The germline CDR1 and CDR2 sequences are LNHDA and SQIVND (reference sequence). The CDR3 bases that were read are TGTGCCAGTACCCCAACAGGGGGCTCAGGAAACACC. Protein product: CASTPTGGSGNT. The full CDR3 protein reads CASTPTGGSGNTIYF.

At least ten counts were recorded for this clone. The read ends 3 residues early relative to the CDR3; the germline J gene fills the gap. This sequence joins TRBV20-1 and TRBJ2-1; maybe TRBD2 (6 bases). Trimming removed 6 bases at V and 6 bases at J, with 21 bases between. Germline V lookup: CDR1 DFQATT, CDR2 SNEGSKA (reference sequence). The CDR3 length is 15 residues. CDR3 DNA, as far as it was read: TGCAGTGCCCGATTCTCCGGGGGAGCTTTCAATGAG. This codes for CSARFSGGAFNE. The full-length CDR3 reads as CSARFSGGAFNEQFF.

This clone was picked up many times. The read stops 3 residues short of the end of the CDR3; the missing end is completed from the germline J gene. The rearrangement joins TRBV11-2 to TRBJ1-1, with D possibly being TRBD1 (5 bases). Germline CDR1 SGHAT, CDR2 FQNNGV. This CDR3 spans 14 amino acids. The V and J ends lost 1 base and 1 base respectively, with 7 bases between them. The sequenced part of the CDR3 DNA is TGTGCCAGCAGCTTAGGACAGACGAACACTGAA. The encoded protein is CASSLGQTNTE. The whole CDR3 protein is CASSLGQTNTEAFF.